The clone carrying this T cell receptor (beta chain) has a count of ten or more. Time point specified: newly diagnosed GD, antithyroid drugs for less than 3 months. RNA isolated from PBMCs was used to make the TCR library. Arm-PCR of CDR3 regions and iRepertoire HTBI primers were used to build TCR beta libraries. A single record per CDR3 protein comes from TCRdb applying MiXCR to the multiplex PCR reads. The sample consists of 450,000 to 600,000 distinct CDR3 sequences, about 17% of them appearing once. Germline values: CDR1 KGHSH, CDR2 LQKENI. V lost 0 bases and J lost 10, with 9 bases in between. The CDR3 covers 13 residues. The sample originates from a study of regulatory T cells in long-lasting Graves disease. These same data were also listed under a study on T cells in Graves' hyperthyroidism and ophthalmopathy. From that study: Those with hyperthyroidism were 18 to 65 years old, newly diagnosed, and ill for under 2 months.

The TCR was taken from a man in his forties with Graves disease. The rearrangement uses TRBV18 and TRBJ2-2; maybe TRBD2 (5 bases). Material: peripheral blood mononuclear cells (PBMCs), obtained at new diagnosis, from a patient treated with antithyroid drugs. CDR3: CASSPPPGKELFF. The CDR3 nucleotides read TGTGCCAGCTCACCACCGCCCGGGAAGGAGCTGTTTTTT.